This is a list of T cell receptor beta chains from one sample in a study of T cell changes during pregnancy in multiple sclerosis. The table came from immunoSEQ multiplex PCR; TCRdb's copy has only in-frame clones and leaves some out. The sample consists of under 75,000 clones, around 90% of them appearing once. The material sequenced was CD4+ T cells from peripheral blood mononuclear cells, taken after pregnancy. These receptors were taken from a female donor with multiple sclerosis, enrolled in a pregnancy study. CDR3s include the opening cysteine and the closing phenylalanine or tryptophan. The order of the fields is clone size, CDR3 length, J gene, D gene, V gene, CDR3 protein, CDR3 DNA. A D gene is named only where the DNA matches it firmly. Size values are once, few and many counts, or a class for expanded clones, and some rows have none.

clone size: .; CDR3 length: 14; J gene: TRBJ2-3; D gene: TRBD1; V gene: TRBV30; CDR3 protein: CAWNTGGSRNTQYF; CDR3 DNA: TGTGCCTGGAATACAGGGGGAAGTAGGAATACGCAGTATTTT
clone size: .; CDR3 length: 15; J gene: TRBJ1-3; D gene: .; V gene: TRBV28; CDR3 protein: CASSFNRNLGNTIYF; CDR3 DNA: TGTGCCAGCAGTTTTAACAGAAACCTTGGAAACACCATATATTTT
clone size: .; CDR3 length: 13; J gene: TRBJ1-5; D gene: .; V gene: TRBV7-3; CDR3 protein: CASSLFPQQPQHF; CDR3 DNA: TGTGCCAGCAGCTTATTTCCCCAACAGCCCCAGCATTTT
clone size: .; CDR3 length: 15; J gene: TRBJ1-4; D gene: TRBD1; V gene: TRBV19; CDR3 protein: CASSVNRGRNEKLFF; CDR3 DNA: TGTGCCAGTAGTGTCAACAGGGGCCGTAATGAAAAACTGTTTTTT
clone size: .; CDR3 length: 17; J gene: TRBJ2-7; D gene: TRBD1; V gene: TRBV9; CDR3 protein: CASSVSRTGRLTYEQYF; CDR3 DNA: TGTGCCAGCAGCGTATCAAGGACAGGGAGGTTAACCTACGAGCAGTACTTC
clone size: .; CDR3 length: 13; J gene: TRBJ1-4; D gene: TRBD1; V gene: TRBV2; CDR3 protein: CAGGQGASEKLFF; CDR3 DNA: TGTGCCGGGGGACAGGGGGCGAGTGAAAAACTGTTTTTT
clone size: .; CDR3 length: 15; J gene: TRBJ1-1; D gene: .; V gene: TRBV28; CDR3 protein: CASSLSQGLNTEAFF; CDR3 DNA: TGTGCCAGCAGTTTATCGCAGGGTTTGAACACTGAAGCTTTCTTT
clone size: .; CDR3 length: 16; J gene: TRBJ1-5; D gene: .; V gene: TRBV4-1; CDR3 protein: CASSQDRGLGNQPQHF; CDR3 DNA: TGCGCCAGCAGCCAAGATCGGGGACTTGGCAATCAGCCCCAGCATTTT
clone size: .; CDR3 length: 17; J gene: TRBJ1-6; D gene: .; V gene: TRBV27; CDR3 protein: CASSPIQGHSYNSPLHF; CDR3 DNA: TGTGCCAGCAGTCCGATACAGGGCCACTCCTATAATTCACCCCTCCACTTT
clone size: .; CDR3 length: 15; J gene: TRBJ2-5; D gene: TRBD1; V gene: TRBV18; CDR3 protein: CASSLGTGHQETQYF; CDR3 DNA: TGTGCCAGCTCACTCGGGACAGGTCACCAAGAGACCCAGTACTTC
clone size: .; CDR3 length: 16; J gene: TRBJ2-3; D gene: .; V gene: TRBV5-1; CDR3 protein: CASSFLFTRRGDTQYF; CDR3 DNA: TGCGCCAGCAGCTTTCTCTTCACTAGGAGAGGAGATACGCAGTATTTT
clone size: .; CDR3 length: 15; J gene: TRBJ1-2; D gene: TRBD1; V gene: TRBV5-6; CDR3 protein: CASSLNYRGNYGYTF; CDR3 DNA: TGTGCCAGCAGCCTGAATTACAGGGGAAACTATGGCTACACCTTC
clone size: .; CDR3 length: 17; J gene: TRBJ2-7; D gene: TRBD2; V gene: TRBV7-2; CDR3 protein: CASSSAGTSGGAYEQYF; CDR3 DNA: TGTGCCAGCAGCTCCGCCGGGACTAGCGGGGGGGCCTACGAGCAGTACTTC
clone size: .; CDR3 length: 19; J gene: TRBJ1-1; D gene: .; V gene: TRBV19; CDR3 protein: CASSIILTLRGPGNTEAFF; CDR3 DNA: TGTGCCAGTAGTATCATTCTAACGTTGCGGGGGCCCGGGAACACTGAAGCTTTCTTT
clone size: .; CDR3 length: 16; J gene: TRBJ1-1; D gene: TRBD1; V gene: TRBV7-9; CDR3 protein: CASSPSGTGAGTEAFF; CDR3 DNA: TGTGCCAGCAGCCCTTCCGGGACAGGGGCGGGCACTGAAGCTTTCTTT
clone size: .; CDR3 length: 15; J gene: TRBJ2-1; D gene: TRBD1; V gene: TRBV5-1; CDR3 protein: CASSLLGQGVGEQFF; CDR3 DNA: TGCGCCAGCAGCTTGTTGGGACAGGGGGTAGGTGAGCAGTTCTTC
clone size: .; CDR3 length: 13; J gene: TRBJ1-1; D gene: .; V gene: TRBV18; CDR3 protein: CASSPETMERAFF; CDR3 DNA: TGTGCCAGCTCACCAGAGACTATGGAGAGGGCTTTCTTT
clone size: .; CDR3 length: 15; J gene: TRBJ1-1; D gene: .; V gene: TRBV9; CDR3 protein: CASSALLQGPTEAFF; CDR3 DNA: TGTGCCAGCAGCGCCCTGCTACAGGGACCCACTGAAGCTTTCTTT
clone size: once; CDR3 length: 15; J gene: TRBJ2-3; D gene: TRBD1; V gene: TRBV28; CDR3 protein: CASSQGQARPDTQYF; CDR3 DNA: TGTGCCAGCAGTCAAGGACAGGCACGACCAGATACGCAGTATTTT
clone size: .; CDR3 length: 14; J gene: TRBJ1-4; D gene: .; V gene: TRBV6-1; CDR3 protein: CASTRQPTNEKLFF; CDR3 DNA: TGTGCCAGCACAAGACAGCCAACTAATGAAAAACTGTTTTTT
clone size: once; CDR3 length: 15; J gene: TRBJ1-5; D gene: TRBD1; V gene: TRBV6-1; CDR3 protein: CASRTGQGRNQPQHF; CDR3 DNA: TGTGCCAGCAGAACTGGACAGGGTCGCAATCAGCCCCAGCATTTT
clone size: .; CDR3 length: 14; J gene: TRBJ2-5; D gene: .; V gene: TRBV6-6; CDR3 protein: CASSYSGGQETQYF; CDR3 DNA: TGTGCCAGCAGTTACTCAGGGGGCCAAGAGACCCAGTACTTC
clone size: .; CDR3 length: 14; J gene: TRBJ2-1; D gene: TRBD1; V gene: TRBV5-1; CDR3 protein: CASSAAGGQGEQFF; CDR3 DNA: TGCGCCAGCAGCGCCGCAGGGGGCCAAGGTGAGCAGTTCTTC
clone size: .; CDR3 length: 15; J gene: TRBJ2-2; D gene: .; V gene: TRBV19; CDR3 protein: CASSPEGAATGELFF; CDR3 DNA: TGTGCCAGTAGCCCCGAAGGGGCGGCCACCGGGGAGCTGTTTTTT
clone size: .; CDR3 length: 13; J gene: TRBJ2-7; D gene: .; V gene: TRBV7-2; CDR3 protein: CASSPNRAYEQYF; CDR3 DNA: TGTGCCAGCAGCCCGAACAGGGCCTACGAGCAGTACTTC
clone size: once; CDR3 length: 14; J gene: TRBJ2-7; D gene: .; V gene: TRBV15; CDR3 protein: CATSRDWGQPEQYF; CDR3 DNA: TGTGCCACCAGCAGAGATTGGGGACAACCAGAGCAGTACTTC
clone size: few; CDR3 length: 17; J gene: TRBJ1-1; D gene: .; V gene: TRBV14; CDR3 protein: CASSLGQPLLGNTEAFF; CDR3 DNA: TGTGCCAGCAGCCTCGGACAGCCACTCCTGGGTAACACTGAAGCTTTCTTT
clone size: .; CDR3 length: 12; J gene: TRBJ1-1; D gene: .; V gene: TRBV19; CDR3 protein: CASSSRQSEAFF; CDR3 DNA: TGTGCCAGTAGTTCCCGACAGTCAGAAGCTTTCTTT
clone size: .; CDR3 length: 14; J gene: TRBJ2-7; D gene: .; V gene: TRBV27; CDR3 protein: CASTLRGAGYEQYF; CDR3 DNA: TGTGCCAGCACTCTACGGGGGGCAGGCTACGAGCAGTACTTC
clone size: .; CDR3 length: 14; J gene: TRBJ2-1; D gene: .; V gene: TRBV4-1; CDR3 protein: CASSPPQGLGEQFF; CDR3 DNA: TGCGCCAGCAGCCCCCCCCAGGGGCTGGGTGAGCAGTTCTTC
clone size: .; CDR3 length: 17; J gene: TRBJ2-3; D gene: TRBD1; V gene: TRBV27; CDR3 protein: CASSLFFGTGGADTQYF; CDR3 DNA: TGTGCCAGCAGTTTATTTTTTGGGACAGGGGGGGCGGATACGCAGTATTTT
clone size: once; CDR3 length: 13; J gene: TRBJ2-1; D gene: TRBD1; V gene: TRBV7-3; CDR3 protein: CASSSRQGSEQFF; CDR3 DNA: TGTGCCAGCAGCTCTCGACAGGGAAGTGAGCAGTTCTTC
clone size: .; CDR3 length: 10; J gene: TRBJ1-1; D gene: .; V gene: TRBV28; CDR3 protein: CASSTREAFF; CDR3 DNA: TGTGCCAGCAGTACGAGAGAGGCTTTCTTT
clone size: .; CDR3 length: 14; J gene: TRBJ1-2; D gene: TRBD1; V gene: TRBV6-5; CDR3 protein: CASRGTGGSYGYTF; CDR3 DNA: TGTGCCAGCAGAGGGACAGGGGGCTCCTATGGCTACACCTTC
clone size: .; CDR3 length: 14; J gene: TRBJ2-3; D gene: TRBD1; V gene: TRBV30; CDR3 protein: CAWSDRGRTDTQYF; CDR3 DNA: TGTGCCTGGAGTGATAGGGGGCGGACAGATACGCAGTATTTT
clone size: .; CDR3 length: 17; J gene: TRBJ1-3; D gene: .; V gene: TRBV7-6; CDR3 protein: CASSRSRGGGSGNTIYF; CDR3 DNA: TGTGCCAGCAGCCGCTCCAGGGGCGGGGGCAGCGGAAACACCATATATTTT
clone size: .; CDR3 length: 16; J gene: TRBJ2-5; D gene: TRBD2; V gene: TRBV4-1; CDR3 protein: CASSQQPSGAQETQYF; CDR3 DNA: TGCGCCAGCAGCCAACAGCCTAGCGGGGCTCAAGAGACCCAGTACTTC
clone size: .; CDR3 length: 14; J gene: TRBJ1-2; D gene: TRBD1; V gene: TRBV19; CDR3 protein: CASNPGQGFYGYTF; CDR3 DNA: TGTGCCAGTAATCCGGGACAGGGGTTCTATGGCTACACCTTC